This TCR beta chain is drawn from a study of shared clonotypes between healthy human individuals. Study background: There were three CD4 naive, three CD4 memory, two CD8 naive and one CD8 memory plates per donor.

Data came from immunoSEQ multiplex PCR; TCRdb stores just in-frame clones and leaves some out. In the table there are roughly 1,100,000 clones, around 76% of which are singletons. For this clone: The antigen remains unidentified.

Whole-study results and caveats: Non-shared clonotypes showed lower generation probabilities than clonotypes common to all four donors. Shared across a few donors were roughly 4.8% of the naive CD4 clonotypes.

Caucasian adults residing in Nashville, Tennessee made up all the donors. The sequence was obtained from a man aged 18 to 35 in good health. The sample comprised memory CD4+ T cells sorted from blood. This sample's subset: CD45RA-negative fraction.

CDR3 sequence: CASSWGQGGTEAFF. The DNA for the CDR3 is TGTGCCAGCAGCTGGGGACAGGGGGGCACTGAAGCTTTCTTT. The rearrangement joins TRBV7-2 to TRBJ1-1, with 11 positions matching TRBD1. Trimming removed 4 bases from V and 4 bases from J; junction bases left unmatched: 2. Germline CDR1 is SGHTA and CDR2 is FQGNSA. This CDR3 has 14 residues.